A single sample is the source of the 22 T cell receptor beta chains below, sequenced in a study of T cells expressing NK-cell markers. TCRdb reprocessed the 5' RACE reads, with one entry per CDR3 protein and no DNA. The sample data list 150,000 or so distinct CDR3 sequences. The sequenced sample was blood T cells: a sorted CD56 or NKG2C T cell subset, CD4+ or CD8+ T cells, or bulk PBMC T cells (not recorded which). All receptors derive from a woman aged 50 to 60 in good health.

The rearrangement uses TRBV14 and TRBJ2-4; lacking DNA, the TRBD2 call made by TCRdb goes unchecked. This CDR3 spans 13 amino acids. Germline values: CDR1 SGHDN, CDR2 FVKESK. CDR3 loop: CASSQGLEAIQYF.

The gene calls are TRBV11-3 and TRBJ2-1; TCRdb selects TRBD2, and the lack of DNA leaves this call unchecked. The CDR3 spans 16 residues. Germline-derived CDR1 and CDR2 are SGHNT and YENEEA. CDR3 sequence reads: CASSSWTSGSYNEQFF.

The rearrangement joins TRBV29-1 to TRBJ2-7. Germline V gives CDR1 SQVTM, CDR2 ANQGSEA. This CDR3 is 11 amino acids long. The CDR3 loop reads CSVWESYEQYF.

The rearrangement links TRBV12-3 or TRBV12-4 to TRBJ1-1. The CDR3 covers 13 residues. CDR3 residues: CASRAPGLYEAFF.

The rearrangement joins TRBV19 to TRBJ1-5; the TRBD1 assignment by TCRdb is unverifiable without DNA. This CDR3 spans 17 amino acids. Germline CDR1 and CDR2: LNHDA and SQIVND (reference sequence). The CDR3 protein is CASAAPRQVRSNQPQHF. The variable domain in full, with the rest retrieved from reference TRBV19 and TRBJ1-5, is DGGITQSPKYLFRKEGQNVTLSCEQNLNHDAMYWYRQDPGQGLRLIYYSQIVNDFQKGDIAEGYSVSREKKESFPLTVTSAQKNPTAFYLCASAAPRQVRSNQPQHFGDGTRLSIL.

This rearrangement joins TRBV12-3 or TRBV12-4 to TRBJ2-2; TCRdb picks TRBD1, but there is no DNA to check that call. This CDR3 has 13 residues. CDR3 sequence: CASTLVGAGELFF.

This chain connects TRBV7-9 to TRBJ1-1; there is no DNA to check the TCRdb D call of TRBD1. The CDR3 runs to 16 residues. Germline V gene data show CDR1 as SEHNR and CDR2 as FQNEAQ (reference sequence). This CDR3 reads CASSFSRGQGDTETFF.

The CDR3 is CASSLVRMNTEAFF. The rearrangement uses TRBV12-3 or TRBV12-4 and TRBJ1-1. This CDR3 comprises 14 residues.

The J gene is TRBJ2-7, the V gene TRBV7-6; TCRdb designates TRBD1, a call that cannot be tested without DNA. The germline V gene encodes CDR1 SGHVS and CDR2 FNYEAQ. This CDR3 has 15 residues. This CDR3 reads CASSLRGQGSYEQYF.

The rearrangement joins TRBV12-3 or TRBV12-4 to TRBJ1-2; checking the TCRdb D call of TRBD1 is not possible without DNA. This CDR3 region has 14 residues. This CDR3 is CASSMGQGHYGYTF.

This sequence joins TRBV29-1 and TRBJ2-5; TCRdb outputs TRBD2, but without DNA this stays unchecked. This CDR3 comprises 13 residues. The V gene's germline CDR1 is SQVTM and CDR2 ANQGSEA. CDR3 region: CSVEVGLQETQYF.

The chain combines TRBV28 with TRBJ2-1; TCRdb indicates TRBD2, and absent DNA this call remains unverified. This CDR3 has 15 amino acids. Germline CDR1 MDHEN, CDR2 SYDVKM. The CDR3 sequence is CASSLIAGADNEQFF.

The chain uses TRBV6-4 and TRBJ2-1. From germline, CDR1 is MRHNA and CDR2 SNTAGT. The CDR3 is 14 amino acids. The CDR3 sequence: CASSDSSGGGEQFF.

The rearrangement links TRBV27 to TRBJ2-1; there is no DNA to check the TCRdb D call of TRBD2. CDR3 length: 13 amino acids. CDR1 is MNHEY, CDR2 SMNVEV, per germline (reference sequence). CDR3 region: CASAGTFNWEQFF.

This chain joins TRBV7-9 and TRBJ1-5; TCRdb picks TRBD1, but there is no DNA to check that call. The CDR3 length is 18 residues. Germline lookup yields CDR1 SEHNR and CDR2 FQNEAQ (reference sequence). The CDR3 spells CASSWPVPTNYSNQPQHF. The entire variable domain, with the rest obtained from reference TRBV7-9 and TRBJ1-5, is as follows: DTGVSQNPRHKITKRGQNVTFRCDPISEHNRLYWYRQTLGQGPEFLTYFQNEAQLEKSRLLSDRFSAERPKGSFSTLEIQRTEQGDSAMYLCASSWPVPTNYSNQPQHFGDGTRLSIL.

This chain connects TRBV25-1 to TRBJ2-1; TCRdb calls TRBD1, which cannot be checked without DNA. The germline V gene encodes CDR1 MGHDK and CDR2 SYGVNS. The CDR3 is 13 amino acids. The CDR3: CASWGTFENEQFF.

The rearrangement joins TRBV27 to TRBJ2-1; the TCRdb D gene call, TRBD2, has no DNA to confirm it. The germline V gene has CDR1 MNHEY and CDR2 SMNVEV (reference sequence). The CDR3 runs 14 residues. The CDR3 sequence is CASSDAGDLNEQFF.

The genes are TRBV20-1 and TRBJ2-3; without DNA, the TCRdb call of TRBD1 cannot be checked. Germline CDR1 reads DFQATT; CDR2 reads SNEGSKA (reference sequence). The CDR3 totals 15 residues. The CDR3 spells CSASPGSREADTQYF.

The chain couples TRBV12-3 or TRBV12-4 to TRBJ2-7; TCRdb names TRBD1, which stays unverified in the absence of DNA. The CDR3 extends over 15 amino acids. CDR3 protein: CASATGPGRDYEQYF.

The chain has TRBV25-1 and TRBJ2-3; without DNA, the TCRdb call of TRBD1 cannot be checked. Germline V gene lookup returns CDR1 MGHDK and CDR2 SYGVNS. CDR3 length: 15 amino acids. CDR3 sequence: CASSDPGGGSDTQYF.

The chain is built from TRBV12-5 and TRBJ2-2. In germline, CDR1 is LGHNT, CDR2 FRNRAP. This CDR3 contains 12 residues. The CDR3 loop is CASKDPTGELFF.

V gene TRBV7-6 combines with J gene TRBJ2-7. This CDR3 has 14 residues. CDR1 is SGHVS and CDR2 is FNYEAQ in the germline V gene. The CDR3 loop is CASSSGGRYYEQYF.